Below, 3 T cell receptor beta chains from the same sample are listed, as sequenced in a study of OX40 agonist ivuxolimab in advanced cancers. The method was immunoSEQ multiplex PCR; TCRdb's version includes in-frame clones alone and lacks a portion of them. The repertoire includes 100,000 or so clones, roughly nine tenths of them detected once, and about 0.29% sits in the top ten. The input for sequencing was CD4+ or CD8+ T cells sorted from blood, taken in a trial of the OX40 agonist ivuxolimab. Receptor source: an adult with an advanced solid tumor such as melanoma, head and neck, liver or kidney cancer.

This clone occurred once. The chain has TRBV29-1 and TRBJ2-7, with TRBD1 as a possible D gene (6 bases). The germline gives CDR1 SQVTM, CDR2 ANQGSEA. The CDR3 covers 11 residues. V was clipped by 6 bases and J by 3 bases, with 9 bases between them. The CDR3 protein is CSVNRDYEQYF. The CDR3 DNA sequence: TGCAGCGTCAACAGGGACTACGAGCAGTACTTC.

The chain has TRBV4-3 and TRBJ2-7; D is tentatively TRBD1 or TRBD2 (5 bases each). This CDR3 comprises 15 residues. V was clipped by 6 bases and J by 1 base, with 16 bases between them. CDR1 is LGHNA and CDR2 is YSLEER in the germline V gene. CDR3 nucleotide sequence: TGCGCCAGCAGACGTTATTATGGGGGTTCCTACGAGCAGTACTTC. As protein: CASRRYYGGSYEQYF.

This chain connects TRBV30 to TRBJ2-7, with D unresolved. This CDR3 has 14 residues. The V end lost 3 bases, the J end lost 7 bases, and 19 bases lay between the germline ends. Germline V lookup: CDR1 GTSNPN, CDR2 SVGIG (reference sequence). CDR3 loop: CAWRPVAVAYEQYF. CDR3 in DNA: TGTGCCTGGAGGCCTGTGGCGGTGGCGTATGAGCAGTACTTC.